Listed below are T cell receptor beta chains from one sample, sequenced in a study of Ad26.COV2.S vaccination and SARS-CoV-2 variants. The repertoire was sequenced with immunoSEQ multiplex PCR; TCRdb's copy has only in-frame clones and lacks some. Altogether around 370,000 clones are present, under 95% being singletons, with the ten largest covering 3% to 4%. The sequencing here drew on peripheral blood, taken after recovery from COVID-19. All receptors come from a human donor who had recovered from COVID-19. Each CDR3 is given with its conserved first and last residue. D genes are given only for firm matches. Clone size is shown for a subset of rows, as once, few, many or a class of expanded clone.

TRBJ2-2 . TRBV24-1 . TGTGCCACCAGTGTACAGGGGAACACCGGGGAGCTGTTTTTT CATSVQGNTGELFF
TRBJ1-2 . TRBV21-1 . TGTGCCAGCAGAAGGACAGGGGGCGGAGGAGGCTACACCTTC CASRRTGGGGGYTF
TRBJ2-5 . TRBV10-3 TRBD2 TGTGCCATCAGTGTCGAGCGGGGGGGAGGAGAGACCCAGTACTTC CAISVERGGGETQYF
TRBJ1-2 . TRBV5-4 . TGTGCCAGCAGCTTTGGACAGCCCCCCTATGGCTACACCTTC CASSFGQPPYGYTF
TRBJ2-1 . TRBV18 . TGTGCCAGCTCCTTATTCGGGGAGAGGAACAATGAGCAGTTCTTC CASSLFGERNNEQFF
TRBJ1-1 . TRBV5-1 . TGCGCCAGCAGCTTCAGACCGGAGAACACTGAAGCTTTCTTT CASSFRPENTEAFF
TRBJ1-2 . TRBV2 . TGTGCCAGCAGTGAAGCGCGGGGGGATGGCTACACCTTC CASSEARGDGYTF
TRBJ1-2 . TRBV10-3 TRBD1 TGTGCCATCAGTGAGCCGGAGACAGGGGTTTCTGGCTACACCTTC CAISEPETGVSGYTF
TRBJ2-1 . TRBV9 TRBD2 TGTGCCAGCAGCCCCCGACTAGCGGGGCATTACAATGAGCAGTTCTTC CASSPRLAGHYNEQFF
TRBJ1-1 . TRBV3-1/TRBV3-2 . TGTGCCAGCAGCCAGTTGGGGGCGGGCACTGAAGCTTTCTTT CASSQLGAGTEAFF
TRBJ1-2 . TRBV6-5 . TGTGCCAGCAGTCAGGGTCCGAAGGTATATGGCTACACCTTC CASSQGPKVYGYTF
TRBJ2-7 once TRBV9 . TGTGCCAGCAGCTCGACGGGCCTCCGAGACGAGCAGTACTTC CASSSTGLRDEQYF
TRBJ2-2 . TRBV6-5 . TGTGCCAGCAGTTCCTTCCGGGGCCCAGGGCCCGGGGAGCTGTTTTTT CASSSFRGPGPGELFF
TRBJ1-5 . TRBV7-9 . TGTGCCAGCAGCCTAGGGAAGAAACCCTATAGCAATCAGCCCCAGCATTTT CASSLGKKPYSNQPQHF
TRBJ1-2 . TRBV7-9 TRBD1 TGTGCCAGCAGCCGTAGGGGGACAGGGTTTGGCTACACCTTC CASSRRGTGFGYTF
TRBJ2-1 . TRBV4-1 . TGCGCCAGCAGCCCTAGCGACAACTACAATGAGCAGTTCTTC CASSPSDNYNEQFF
TRBJ1-2 . TRBV4-3 TRBD1 TGCGCCAGCAGCCGGGACAGGGGGCTCTATGGCTACACCTTC CASSRDRGLYGYTF
TRBJ1-5 . TRBV7-8 TRBD1 TGTGCCAGCAGCTTACAACCTGACAGGGACCGCCAGCCCCAGCATTTT CASSLQPDRDRQPQHF
TRBJ2-4 once TRBV28 . TGTGCCAGCAGCCCACTGTCCAGAGCCAAAAACATTCAGTACTTC CASSPLSRAKNIQYF
TRBJ2-5 once TRBV7-9 . TGTGCCAGCAGCTTAGCGCTAGCAGTGAAAGAGACCCAGTACTTC CASSLALAVKETQYF
TRBJ2-2 . TRBV10-3 . TGTGCCATCAGTGGGCCCGGGACATCCGCGACGAACACCGGGGAGCTGTTTTTT CAISGPGTSATNTGELFF
TRBJ2-7 . TRBV27 . TGTGCCAGCAGTTTGGTCGGCTACGAGCAGTACTTC CASSLVGYEQYF
TRBJ2-5 once TRBV12-3/TRBV12-4 . TGTGCCAGCAGTTTGGAGGGGGTCGCCCAGTACTTC CASSLEGVAQYF
TRBJ2-7 . TRBV3-1/TRBV3-2 TRBD2 TGTGCCAGCAGCCCCCGGGCTAGCGGTTCCTACGAGCAGTACTTC CASSPRASGSYEQYF
TRBJ2-2 . TRBV6-5 . TGTGCCAGCAGTTTAAGTAGCGGGGAGCTGTTTTTT CASSLSSGELFF